Many counts were recorded for the clone carrying this T cell receptor beta chain. No antigen is known for it. The investigators amplified TCR beta CDR3 regions from RNA transcripts. With the HTBI primer set, the TCR CDR3 went through a first round of RT-PCR. TCRdb called the multiplex PCR reads again in MiXCR, with one record for every CDR3 protein. The sample includes fewer than 200,000 distinct CDR3 sequences, roughly 10% seen only once; the top ten take approximately 20%. The data are from a study of T cells in Graves' hyperthyroidism and ophthalmopathy. The wider study: Peripheral blood sampling occurred at initial diagnosis, before any treatment. Overall study findings and caveats: Peripheral blood also featured most of the thyroid clonotypes expanded above 0.001.

V lost 6 bases, J lost 7 bases, and 16 bases lay in between. This CDR3 has 14 residues. CDR1 and CDR2 (germline): MNHNS, SASEGT. Criteria for exclusion of patients were uncontrolled infection, other autoimmune disease, pregnancy or lactation. Sequenced input: blood. The receptor was derived from a woman in her late teens or twenties with Graves' hyperthyroidism that later progressed to Graves' ophthalmopathy. V usage is TRBV6-1 and J usage is TRBJ1-3; possibly TRBD1 for D (5 bases). The CDR3 is CASSRESGGNTIYF. In nucleotides, the CDR3 is TGTGCCAGCAGCCGGGAATCCGGGGGGAACACCATATATTTT.